The source of this TCR beta chain is a study of blood T cell repertoires in COVID-19. Original processing methods: How many nucleated cells were present was estimated from reference gene primer amplification. The table came from immunoSEQ multiplex PCR; TCRdb's copy has only in-frame clones and leaves some out. From that table come the V and J calls and clone size; the DNA was used to work out D and trimming. In the table there are fewer than 300,000 clones, roughly 86% of which are singletons. Trimming cost V 5 bases and J 8 bases, with 15 bases left between them. Looked up from germline, CDR1 is MNHEY and CDR2 is SVGAGI. The CDR3 is 14 amino acids.

This TCR came from a woman aged 45-60 years with acute or convalescent COVID-19. V gene TRBV6-5 combines with J gene TRBJ1-4, with unresolved D. Input material: peripheral blood. The CDR3 loop reads CASSPRRGGEKLFF. The CDR3 bases are TGTGCCAGCAGTCCCCGACGGGGTGGGGAAAAACTGTTTTTT.